Below, 20 T cell receptor beta chains from the same sample are listed, as sequenced in a study of T cells after yellow fever vaccination. A single record per CDR3 protein comes from TCRdb applying MiXCR to the 5' RACE reads. The sample lists more than 300,000 distinct CDR3 sequences; around 10% were seen once. Sequenced here: CD4+ T cells sorted from PBMCs, sampled 45 days after the yellow fever booster vaccination. The receptors stem from a man aged 18 to 29 who received the YFV17D yellow fever vaccine.

This clonotype has just a few counts. The V call is TRBV5-1, the J call TRBJ2-7, with D possibly being TRBD2 (5 bases). The CDR3 totals 16 residues. The germline V and J ends were trimmed by 3 bases and 0 bases, with 16 bases remaining between them. Germline lookup yields CDR1 SGHRS and CDR2 YFSETQ. Here the CDR3 DNA reads TGCGCCAGCAGCTCGGCGGCCGGGGTAAACTCCTACGAGCAGTACTTC. It encodes CASSSAAGVNSYEQYF.

The table lists this clonotype with a few counts. The V call is TRBV29-1, the J call TRBJ2-3, with no clear D. Trimming stripped 7 bases from V and 2 bases from J, with 7 bases between. In germline, CDR1 is SQVTM, CDR2 ANQGSEA. The CDR3 spans 11 residues. CDR3 sequence: CSAGFTDTQYF. DNA of the CDR3: TGCAGCGCCGGATTCACAGATACGCAGTATTTT.

The J gene is TRBJ2-1, the V gene TRBV3-1; unclear D gene. In germline, CDR1 is LGHDT, CDR2 YNNKEL (reference sequence). The CDR3 covers 13 residues. The V and J ends lost 1 base and 6 bases respectively, with 7 bases between them. DNA for the CDR3: TGTGCCAGCAGCCAAGTAGCTTCCAATGAGCAGTTCTTC. Translating it yields CASSQVASNEQFF.

This clonotype was counted a few times. V gene TRBV11-2 combines with J gene TRBJ2-1, with 9 positions matching TRBD2. The junction had 4 bases not matched to a gene; V was cut back by 4 bases and J by 3 bases. The CDR3 extends over 15 amino acids. The germline CDR1 and CDR2 sequences are SGHAT and FQNNGV. CDR3 DNA sequence: TGTGCCAGCAGCTCCAGACTAGCGGACTACAATGAGCAGTTCTTC. This gives the protein CASSSRLADYNEQFF.

This sequence joins TRBV10-3 and TRBJ1-4, with D maybe TRBD1 (6 bases). V was clipped by 5 bases and J by 3 bases, with 10 bases between them. Germline V gene data show CDR1 as ENHRY and CDR2 as SYGVKD. The CDR3 spans 14 residues. In nucleotides, the CDR3 is TGTGCCATCAGTTCACAGGGTTCTAATGAAAAACTGTTTTTT. It encodes CAISSQGSNEKLFF.

This clonotype showed up just a few times. The V and J genes are TRBV28 and TRBJ2-6, with no clear D. CDR1 and CDR2 from the germline V gene are MDHEN and SYDVKM. The V end was cut by 3 bases, the J end by 1 base, with 10 bases between. The CDR3 spans 16 residues. The CDR3 DNA follows: TGTGCCAGCAGTTTGGTTGGGCGGTCTGGGGCCAACGTCCTGACTTTC. This sequence encodes CASSLVGRSGANVLTF. The whole variable domain, filled in from reference TRBV28 and TRBJ2-6, reads DVKVTQSSRYLVKRTGEKVFLECVQDMDHENMFWYRQDPGLGLRLIYFSYDVKMKEKGDIPEGYSVSREKKERFSLILESASTNQTSMYLCASSLVGRSGANVLTFGAGSRLTVL.

This clonotype has more than one count but fewer than ten. V gene TRBV7-2 combines with J gene TRBJ1-1; weak D call: TRBD1 (6 bases). The CDR3 has 15 amino acids. V lost 5 bases, J lost 3 bases, and 16 bases lay in between. In germline, CDR1 is SGHTA, CDR2 FQGNSA. CDR3 in amino acids: CASSPFGGWDTEAFF. The CDR3 coding sequence is TGTGCCAGCAGCCCGTTCGGGGGCTGGGACACTGAAGCTTTCTTT.

This clonotype was seen ten or more times. The V call is TRBV9, the J call TRBJ2-1; TRBD2 matches at 8 bases. V was clipped by 0 bases and J by 7 bases; unmatched bases: 6. CDR3 length: 15 residues. Germline values: CDR1 SGDLS, CDR2 YYNGEE. This CDR3 is CASSVDQAGVNEQFF. The CDR3, as DNA: TGTGCCAGCAGCGTAGATCAAGCGGGGGTAAATGAGCAGTTCTTC.

The chain joins TRBV27 to TRBJ2-5; D is unclear. V lost 2 bases and J 2 bases, leaving 6 bases between the germline ends. The germline V gene encodes CDR1 MNHEY and CDR2 SMNVEV (reference sequence). This CDR3 has 13 amino acids. The CDR3 sequence: CASSLTRQETQYF. CDR3 DNA sequence: TGTGCCAGCAGTTTAACTCGTCAAGAGACCCAGTACTTC.

This chain connects TRBV6-5 to TRBJ2-7; 10 nucleotides line up with TRBD2. There are 16 residues in the CDR3. Per the germline V gene, CDR1 is MNHEY and CDR2 is SVGAGI. With V trimmed by 8 bases and J by 2 bases, 12 bases remained unmatched. CDR3 protein: CASHLGASGGTYEQYV. CDR3 DNA: TGTGCCAGCCACTTGGGGGCTAGCGGGGGAACCTACGAGCAGTACGTC.

J is TRBJ1-1 and V is TRBV7-2; D gene uncertain. Germline V gene sequence: CDR1 SGHTA, CDR2 FQGNSA. CDR3 length: 13 amino acids. V was clipped by 1 base and J by 5 bases, with 8 bases between them. CDR3 in amino acids: CASSLEVVTEAFF. As DNA, the CDR3 is TGTGCCAGCAGCTTAGAAGTTGTGACTGAAGCTTTCTTT.

The V gene is TRBV7-2, the J gene TRBJ1-3; D remains ambiguous. Trimming stripped 5 bases from V and 0 bases from J, with 14 bases between. The CDR3 covers 16 residues. Germline V gives CDR1 SGHTA, CDR2 FQGNSA. The CDR3 region has the DNA TGTGCCAGCAGCCCTACCGCATCGGCCTCTGGAAACACCATATATTTT. Translated, it gives CASSPTASASGNTIYF. The entire variable domain, with the rest obtained from reference TRBV7-2 and TRBJ1-3, is as follows: GAGVSQSPSNKVTEKGKDVELRCDPISGHTALYWYRQSLGQGLEFLIYFQGNSAPDKSGLPSDRFSAERTGGSVSTLTIQRTQQEDSAVYLCASSPTASASGNTIYFGEGSWLTVV.

V gene TRBV20-1 combines with J gene TRBJ1-4; no clear D gene. V was shortened by 0 bases and J by 0 bases, with 11 bases between the two germline ends. This CDR3 spans 16 amino acids. CDR1 and CDR2 from the germline V gene are DFQATT and SNEGSKA (reference sequence). CDR3 coding DNA: TGCAGTGCTAGAGATTTGGGCGGTGCAACTAATGAAAAACTGTTTTTT. Its protein product is CSARDLGGATNEKLFF.

J is TRBJ1-6 and V is TRBV2; no firm D call. In germline, CDR1 is SNHLY, CDR2 FYNNEI. The germline V and J ends were trimmed by 6 bases and 9 bases, with 15 bases remaining between them. This CDR3 comprises 14 residues. The CDR3 DNA reads TGTGCCAGCAGCCGGACCGTCAGCGGTTCACCCCTCCACTTT. Translation gives CASSRTVSGSPLHF.

This clonotype was recorded a few times. The rearrangement links TRBV28 to TRBJ1-1, with no clear D. Trimming cost V 6 bases and J 10 bases, with 12 bases left between them. The germline V gene has CDR1 MDHEN and CDR2 SYDVKM. This CDR3 contains 11 residues. The CDR3 reads CASSRRWGAFF. In DNA form, the CDR3 reads TGTGCCAGCAGCCGGCGTTGGGGAGCTTTCTTT.

This clonotype was recorded a few times. This chain connects TRBV19 to TRBJ2-7; 9 nucleotides match TRBD1. Germline CDR1 reads LNHDA; CDR2 reads SQIVND (reference sequence). Germline trimming cut 8 bases from V and 7 bases from J; bases unmatched to any gene: 12. The CDR3 consists of 14 residues. CDR3: CASSPGTGFREQYV. CDR3 nucleotides: TGTGCCAGTTCCCCCGGGACAGGGTTCCGAGAGCAGTACGTC.

This clonotype turned up a few times. The chain uses TRBV20-1 and TRBJ2-3; a weak D match, TRBD1 (7 bases). CDR3 size: 16 residues. Trimming cost V 0 bases and J 0 bases, with 13 bases left between them. Germline V gene sequence: CDR1 DFQATT, CDR2 SNEGSKA (reference sequence). Here the CDR3 reads CSAREGAGGSTDTQYF. For the CDR3, the DNA is TGCAGTGCTAGAGAAGGGGCAGGGGGGAGCACAGATACGCAGTATTTT.

This clonotype was observed a few times. The chain has TRBV4-3 and TRBJ1-1; 8 bases match TRBD1. The CDR3 sequence is 14 residues long. V shed 0 bases, J shed 8 bases, and the junction held 5 bases outside the gene matches. In germline, CDR1 is LGHNA, CDR2 YSLEER. The CDR3 spells CASSQDAGGTEAFF. The CDR3 DNA follows: TGCGCCAGCAGCCAAGATGCAGGGGGCACCGAAGCTTTCTTT.

This clonotype has at least ten counts. V usage is TRBV7-2 and J usage is TRBJ2-3, with D perhaps given as TRBD1 or TRBD2 (6 bases each). Deletions cut 5 bases from V and 6 bases from J, with 12 bases between. CDR1 is SGHTA, CDR2 FQGNSA, per germline. This CDR3 is 13 amino acids long. CDR3 sequence reads: CASSGRGRDTQYF. CDR3 in DNA: TGTGCCAGCAGCGGCCGGGGGCGGGATACGCAGTATTTT. Supplemented by reference TRBV7-2 and TRBJ2-3, the full variable domain reads GAGVSQSPSNKVTEKGKDVELRCDPISGHTALYWYRQSLGQGLEFLIYFQGNSAPDKSGLPSDRFSAERTGGSVSTLTIQRTQQEDSAVYLCASSGRGRDTQYFGPGTRLTVL.

V and J are TRBV6-5 and TRBJ2-3; 11 positions match TRBD1. CDR1 is MNHEY and CDR2 is SVGAGI in the germline V gene. The CDR3 contains 15 residues. The ends lost 7 bases at V and 8 bases at J; junction bases unmatched: 11. The CDR3: CASNRDRGFVGTQYF. The DNA for the CDR3 is TGTGCCAGCAACCGGGACAGGGGGTTCGTAGGTACGCAGTATTTT.